The clone carrying this T cell receptor (beta chain) appeared a few times. What it binds is not known. These data come from a study of blood T cells in healthy people across ages. Findings of the study overall: Diversity was estimated from one million T cells, and these estimates were considered underestimates. The study found TCR beta diversity correlated strongly with naive T cell percentage.

Isolation recovered at least 6 million PBMCs from every sample. Through a sample-barcoded 5' primer and a J-beta primer mix, a second PCR was run for about 6 to 11 cycles. MiXCR, run by TCRdb on the 5' RACE reads, gives a single entry per CDR3 protein. The table shows about 1.8 million distinct CDR3 sequences, with just under 50% occurring only once. Sequenced: blood. This TCR was recovered from a woman aged 35 to 49 in good health.

In nucleotides, the CDR3 is TGCAGTGCATCGTCCCTAGCGGGGGCTATGGAGACCCAGTACTTC. It codes for CSASSLAGAMETQYF. The chain employs TRBV20-1 and TRBJ2-5; 10 positions agree with TRBD2. This CDR3 comprises 15 residues. CDR1 and CDR2 from the germline V gene are DFQATT and SNEGSKA (reference sequence). V was pared by 6 bases and J by 5 bases, with 12 bases of the junction left unmatched.